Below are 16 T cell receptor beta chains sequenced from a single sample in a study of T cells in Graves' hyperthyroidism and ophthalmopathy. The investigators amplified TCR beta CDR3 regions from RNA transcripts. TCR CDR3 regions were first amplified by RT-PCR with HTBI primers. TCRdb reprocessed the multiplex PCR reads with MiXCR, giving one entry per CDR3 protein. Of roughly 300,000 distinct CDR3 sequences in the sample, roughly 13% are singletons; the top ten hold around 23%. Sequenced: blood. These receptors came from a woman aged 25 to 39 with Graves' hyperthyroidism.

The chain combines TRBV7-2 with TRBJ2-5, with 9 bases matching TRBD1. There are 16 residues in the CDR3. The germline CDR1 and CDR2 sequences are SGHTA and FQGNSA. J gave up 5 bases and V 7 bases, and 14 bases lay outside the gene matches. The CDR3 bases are TGTGCCAGCACCTTCTTTTGGACAGGGGAAAGGGAGACCCAGTACTTC. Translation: CASTFFWTGERETQYF.

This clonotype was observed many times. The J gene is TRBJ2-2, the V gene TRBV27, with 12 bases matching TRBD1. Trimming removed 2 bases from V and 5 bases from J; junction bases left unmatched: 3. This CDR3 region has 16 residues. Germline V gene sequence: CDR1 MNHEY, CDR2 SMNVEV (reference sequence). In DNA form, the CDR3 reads TGTGCCAGCAGTTTACCGGGACAGGGGGCGACCGGGGAGCTGTTTTTT. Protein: CASSLPGQGATGELFF.

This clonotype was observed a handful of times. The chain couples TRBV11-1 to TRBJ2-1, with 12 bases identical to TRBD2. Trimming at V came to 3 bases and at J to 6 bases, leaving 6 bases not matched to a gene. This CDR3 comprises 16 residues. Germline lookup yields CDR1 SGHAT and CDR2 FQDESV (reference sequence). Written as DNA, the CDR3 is TGTGCCAGCAGCTTCCTTCTAGCGGGAGGGGTCAATGAGCAGTTCTTC. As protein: CASSFLLAGGVNEQFF. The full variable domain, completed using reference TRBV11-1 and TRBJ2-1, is EAEVAQSPRYKITEKSQAVAFWCDPISGHATLYWYRQILGQGPELLVQFQDESVVDDSQLPKDRFSAERLKGVDSTLKIQPAELGDSAMYLCASSFLLAGGVNEQFFGPGTRLTVL.

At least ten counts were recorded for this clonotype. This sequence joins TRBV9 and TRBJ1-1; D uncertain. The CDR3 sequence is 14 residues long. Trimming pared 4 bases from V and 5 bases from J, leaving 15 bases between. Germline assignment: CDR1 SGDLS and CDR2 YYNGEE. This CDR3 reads CASSPPEGWTEAFF. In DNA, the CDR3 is TGTGCCAGCAGCCCCCCAGAAGGGTGGACTGAAGCTTTCTTT.

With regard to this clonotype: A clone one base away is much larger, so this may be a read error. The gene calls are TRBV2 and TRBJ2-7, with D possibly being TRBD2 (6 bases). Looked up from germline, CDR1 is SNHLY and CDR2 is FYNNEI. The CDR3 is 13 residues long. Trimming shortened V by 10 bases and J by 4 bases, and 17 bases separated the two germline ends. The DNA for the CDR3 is TGTGCCAACAGCGTGGACGGGGGATACGAGCAGTACTTC. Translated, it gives CANSVDGGYEQYF.

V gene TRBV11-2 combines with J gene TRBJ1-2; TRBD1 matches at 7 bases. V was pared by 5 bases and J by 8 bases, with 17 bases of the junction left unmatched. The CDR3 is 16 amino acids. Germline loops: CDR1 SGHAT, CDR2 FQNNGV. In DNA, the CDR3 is TGTGCCAGCAGCCAATACCGGGGGGAGGGGGCGCAAGGCTACACCTTC. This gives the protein CASSQYRGEGAQGYTF. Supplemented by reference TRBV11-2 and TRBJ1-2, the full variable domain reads EAGVAQSPRYKIIEKRQSVAFWCNPISGHATLYWYQQILGQGPKLLIQFQNNGVVDDSQLPKDRFSAERLKGVDSTLKIQPAKLEDSAVYLCASSQYRGEGAQGYTFGSGTRLTVV.

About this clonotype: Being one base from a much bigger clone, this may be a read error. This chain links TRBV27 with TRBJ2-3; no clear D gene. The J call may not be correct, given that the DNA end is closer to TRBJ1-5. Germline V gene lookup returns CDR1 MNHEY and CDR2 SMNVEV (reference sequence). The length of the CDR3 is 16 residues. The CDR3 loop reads CASSFWTLPGTDTQHF. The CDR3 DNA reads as TGTGCCAGCAGTTTCTGGACTTTACCAGGCACAGATACGCAGCATTTT.

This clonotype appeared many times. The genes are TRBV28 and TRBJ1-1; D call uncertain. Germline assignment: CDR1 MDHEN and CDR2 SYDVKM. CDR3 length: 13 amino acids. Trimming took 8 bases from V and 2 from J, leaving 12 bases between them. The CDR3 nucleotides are TGTGCCAGCTGCACTTTTGGCAACACTGAAGCTTTCTTT. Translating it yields CASCTFGNTEAFF. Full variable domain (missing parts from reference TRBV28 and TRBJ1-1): DVKVTQSSRYLVKRTGEKVFLECVQDMDHENMFWYRQDPGLGLRLIYFSYDVKMKEKGDIPEGYSVSREKKERFSLILESASTNQTSMYLCASCTFGNTEAFFGQGTRLTVV.

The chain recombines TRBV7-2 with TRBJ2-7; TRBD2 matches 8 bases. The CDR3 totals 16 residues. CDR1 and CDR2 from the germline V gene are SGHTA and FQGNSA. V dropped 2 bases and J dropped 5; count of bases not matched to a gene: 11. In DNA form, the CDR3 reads TGTGCCAGCAGCTTACGGGGGGGAAACCTTTACGACGAGCAGTACTTC. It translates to CASSLRGGNLYDEQYF.

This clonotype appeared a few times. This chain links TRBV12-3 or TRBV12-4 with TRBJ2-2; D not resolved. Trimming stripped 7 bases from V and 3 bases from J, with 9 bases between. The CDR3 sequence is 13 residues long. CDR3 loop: CASTPSDTGELFF. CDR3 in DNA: TGTGCCAGCACCCCTTCAGACACCGGGGAGCTGTTTTTT.

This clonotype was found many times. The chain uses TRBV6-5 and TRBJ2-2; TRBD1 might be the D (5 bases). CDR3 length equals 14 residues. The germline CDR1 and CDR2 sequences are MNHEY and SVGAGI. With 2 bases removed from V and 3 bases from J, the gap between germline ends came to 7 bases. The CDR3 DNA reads TGTGCCAGCAGTTACGCCAGGGACACCGGGGAGCTGTTTTTT. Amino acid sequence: CASSYARDTGELFF.

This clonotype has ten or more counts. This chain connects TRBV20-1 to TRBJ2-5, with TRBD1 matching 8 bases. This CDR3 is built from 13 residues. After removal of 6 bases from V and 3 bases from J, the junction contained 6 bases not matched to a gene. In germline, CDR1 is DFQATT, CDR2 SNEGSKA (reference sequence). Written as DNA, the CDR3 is TGCAGTGCCCAGGACAGGGTAGAAGAGACCCAGTACTTC. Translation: CSAQDRVEETQYF.

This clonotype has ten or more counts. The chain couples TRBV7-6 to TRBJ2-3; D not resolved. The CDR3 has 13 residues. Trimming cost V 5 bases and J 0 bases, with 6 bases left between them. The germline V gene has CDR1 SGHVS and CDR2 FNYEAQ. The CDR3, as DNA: TGTGCCAGCAGCGTGGCTAGCACAGATACGCAGTATTTT. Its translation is CASSVASTDTQYF.

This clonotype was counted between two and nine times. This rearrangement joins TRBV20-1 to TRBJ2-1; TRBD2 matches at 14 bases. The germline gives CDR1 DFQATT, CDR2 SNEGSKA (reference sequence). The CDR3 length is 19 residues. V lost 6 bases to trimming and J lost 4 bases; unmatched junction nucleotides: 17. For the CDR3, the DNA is TGCAGTGCAACCAACCCCGGGACTAGCGGGAGCGTGGTATACAATGAGCAGTTCTTC. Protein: CSATNPGTSGSVVYNEQFF.

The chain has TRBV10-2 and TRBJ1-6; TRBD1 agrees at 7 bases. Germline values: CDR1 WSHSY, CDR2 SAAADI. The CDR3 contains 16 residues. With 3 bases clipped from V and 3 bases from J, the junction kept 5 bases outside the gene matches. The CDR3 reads CASSDNRDSYNSPLHF. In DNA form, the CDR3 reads TGCGCCAGCAGTGATAACCGGGACAGCTATAATTCACCCCTCCACTTT.

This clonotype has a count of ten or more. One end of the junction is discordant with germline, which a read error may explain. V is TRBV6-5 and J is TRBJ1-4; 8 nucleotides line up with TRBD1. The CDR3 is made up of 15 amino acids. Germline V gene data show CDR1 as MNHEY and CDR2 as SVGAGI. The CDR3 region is CASSHSGGAFEKLFF. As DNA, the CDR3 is TGTGCCAGCAGTCACTCAGGGGGCGCCTTTGAAAAACTGTTTTTT.